Following are 14 T cell receptor beta chains from one sample sequenced in a study of T cell responses to AZD1222 COVID-19 vaccine. Measured with immunoSEQ multiplex PCR; TCRdb has only the in-frame clones, and not every one. In the table there are 120,000 to 150,000 clones, 85% to 95% of which are singletons. The source was peripheral blood, collected on day 0 of MenACWY control vaccination. The receptors shown here come from an adult in good health.

This sequence joins TRBV25-1 and TRBJ1-2; D is unresolved. CDR3 length: 13 residues. Germline loops: CDR1 MGHDK, CDR2 SYGVNS. Trimming left V 4 bases short and J 8 bases short, with 14 bases between. The CDR3 DNA reads as TGTGCCAGCAGTGTTACCCTAGACATGGGCTACACCTTC. This translates into CASSVTLDMGYTF.

The V and J genes are TRBV27 and TRBJ1-2; D is unresolved. Germline V gives CDR1 MNHEY, CDR2 SMNVEV (reference sequence). CDR3 length equals 16 residues. V lost 5 bases, J lost 4 bases, and 20 bases lay in between. The CDR3 bases are TGTGCCAGCAGTCCTTCACGGATCCTAGTAGGCTATGGCTACACCTTC. Translated: CASSPSRILVGYGYTF.

The V and J genes are TRBV9 and TRBJ2-7, with 9 bases that match TRBD1. Trimming removed 0 bases from V and 5 bases from J; junction bases left unmatched: 6. Germline loops: CDR1 SGDLS, CDR2 YYNGEE. The CDR3 runs to 15 residues. The CDR3 region is CASSVDGQGSDEQYF. DNA for the CDR3: TGTGCCAGCAGCGTAGATGGACAGGGGTCCGACGAGCAGTACTTC.

This clone has just a few counts. The chain uses TRBV3-1 (or the pseudogene TRBV3-2) and TRBJ1-2; D call uncertain. Germline-derived CDR1 and CDR2 are LGHDT and YNNKEL (reference sequence). The CDR3 is made up of 13 amino acids. V gave up 1 base and J gave up 6 bases, with 9 bases separating them. The CDR3 DNA is TGTGCCAGCAGCCAAGCACGTACTCATGGCTACACCTTC. Amino acid sequence: CASSQARTHGYTF.

V usage is TRBV9 and J usage is TRBJ2-7; D is uncertain. Looked up from germline, CDR1 is SGDLS and CDR2 is YYNGEE. The CDR3 length is 14 residues. V lost 7 bases to trimming and J lost 0 bases, with 14 bases between them. CDR3 nucleotide sequence: TGTGCCAGCTCTGAGACGCCCAGCTCCTACGAGCAGTACTTC. Protein: CASSETPSSYEQYF.

The chain couples TRBV5-4 to TRBJ2-6, with 9 bases that match TRBD1. V shed 5 bases, J shed 0 bases, and the junction held 3 bases outside the gene matches. CDR3 length: 16 residues. Germline V gene lookup returns CDR1 SGHNT and CDR2 YYREEE (reference sequence). CDR3 loop: CASSRTGVSGANVLTF. CDR3 coding DNA: TGTGCCAGCAGTCGGACAGGGGTCTCTGGGGCCAACGTCCTGACTTTC.

The V and J genes are TRBV4-2 and TRBJ2-3, with D possibly TRBD2 on 7 matching bases. Trimming took 3 bases from V and 1 from J, leaving 11 bases between them. This CDR3 region has 15 residues. Per the germline V gene, CDR1 is LGHNA and CDR2 is YNFKEQ. The CDR3 DNA reads TGTGCCAGCAGCCAGTTCGGGGGGCGCACAGATACGCAGTATTTT. This gives the protein CASSQFGGRTDTQYF.

The chain employs TRBV5-6 and TRBJ2-1, with TRBD2 matching over 7 bases. The CDR3 is 13 amino acids. Looked up from germline, CDR1 is SGHDT and CDR2 is YYEEEE. Trimming removed 6 bases from V and 8 bases from J; junction bases left unmatched: 8. DNA for the CDR3: TGTGCCAGCACCCTCAGACTAGCCTATGAGCAGTTCTTC. Protein: CASTLRLAYEQFF.

This chain links TRBV19 with TRBJ2-1; D remains unclear. Trimming removed 8 bases at V and 4 bases at J, with 12 bases between. CDR1 and CDR2 from the germline V gene are LNHDA and SQIVND (reference sequence). The CDR3 loop spans 13 amino acids. This CDR3 reads CASFGEPYNEQFF. CDR3 bases: TGTGCCAGTTTCGGTGAGCCATACAATGAGCAGTTCTTC.

The chain is built from TRBV6-1 and TRBJ1-4; 8 bases align to TRBD1. Germline lookup yields CDR1 MNHNS and CDR2 SASEGT. The CDR3 is made up of 15 amino acids. The junction had 11 bases not matched to a gene; V was cut back by 3 bases and J by 11 bases. CDR3 loop: CASSEKGTGRGKLFF. The CDR3 DNA follows: TGTGCCAGCAGTGAGAAGGGGACAGGACGCGGTAAACTGTTTTTT.

This chain joins TRBV20-1 and TRBJ1-2; 7 nucleotides line up with TRBD1. Germline CDR1 reads DFQATT; CDR2 reads SNEGSKA (reference sequence). V lost 3 bases, J lost 4 bases, and 14 bases stayed unmatched. The CDR3 covers 16 residues. The CDR3 spells CSASTLQPRDSYGYTF. The CDR3 DNA is TGCAGTGCTAGTACCCTGCAGCCCCGGGACAGCTATGGCTACACCTTC.

This chain links TRBV19 with TRBJ1-5; possible D gene TRBD1, 5 bases. CDR3 size: 18 residues. V lost 3 bases to trimming and J lost 7 bases, with 25 bases between them. Germline assignment: CDR1 LNHDA and CDR2 SQIVND (reference sequence). CDR3 sequence: CASSINGFQGPREQPQHF. CDR3 sequence (DNA): TGTGCCAGTAGTATCAACGGATTTCAGGGTCCTAGGGAACAGCCCCAGCATTTT.

V is TRBV5-4 and J is TRBJ1-6, with 9 bases identical to TRBD1. V lost 4 bases and J lost 10; bases outside the gene matches: 9. The CDR3 length is 15 residues. Per germline, CDR1 SGHNT and CDR2 YYREEE (reference sequence). The CDR3 DNA is TGTGCCAGCAGCCAGAAGGACAGGGGATCGTCACCCCTCCACTTT. This codes for CASSQKDRGSSPLHF.

The chain couples TRBV28 to TRBJ1-5, with D unresolved. Germline V gives CDR1 MDHEN, CDR2 SYDVKM. This CDR3 is 14 amino acids long. Deletions cut 2 bases from V and 4 bases from J, with 9 bases between. CDR3 sequence (DNA): TGTGCCAGCAGTTTACCCCAGCGGAATCAGCCCCAGCATTTT. This translates into CASSLPQRNQPQHF.